The next 29 T cell receptor beta chains were all read from a single sample in a study of tissue T cells after allogeneic stem cell transplantation. As to time point: mouse harvest day 7 after allogeneic transplant. Each mouse received 10^7 T-cell-depleted marrow cells plus 10^6 splenic CD5+ T cells by tail vein. Some clones are missing from TCRdb's copy, which holds only in-frame ones; the method was immunoSEQ multiplex PCR. The data contain roughly 5,300 clones, 51% of them singletons. What was sequenced was gut tissue. The receptors here all came from a female BALB/c mouse given C57BL/6 T cells with graft-versus-host disease after an allogeneic hematopoietic cell transplant.

As to this clone: Gene and germline names: mouse. The CDR3 loop reads CASSGASYEQYF. The CDR3 DNA, read in part, is TGTGCCAGCAGCGGGGCCTCCTATGAACAGTAC. The chain recombines TRBV26 with TRBJ2-7; D tentatively reads TRBD1 or TRBD2 (5 bases each). The read ends 1 residue before the CDR3 terminus; that terminus is restored from the germline J gene. This CDR3 contains 12 residues. With 6 bases removed from V and 0 bases from J, the gap between germline ends came to 6 bases. Germline CDR1 KGHPV, CDR2 FQNQEV (reference sequence). The full variable domain, rest sourced from reference TRBV26 and TRBJ2-7, is NSKVIQTPRYLVKGQGQKAKMRCIPEKGHPVVFWYQQNKNNEFKFLINFQNQEVLQQIDMTEKRFSAECPSNSPCSLEIQSSEAGDSALYLCASSGASYEQYFGPGTRLTVL.

As for this clone: Mouse names are used for the genes. The read ends 1 residue early relative to the CDR3; the germline J gene fills the gap. The chain joins TRBV26 to TRBJ2-1; 8 bases map to TRBD2. The CDR3 is 13 residues long. Trimming at V came to 5 bases and at J to 7 bases, leaving 4 bases not matched to a gene. CDR1 KGHPV and CDR2 FQNQEV come from the germline V gene (reference sequence). Incomplete CDR3 DNA: TGTGCCAGCAGTGGGGGGGCGCGAGCTGAGCAGTTC. Translation: CASSGGARAEQF. The complete CDR3 protein is CASSGGARAEQFF.

This clone came up a few times. Gene names refer to mouse genes. The CDR3 extends 1 residue past the end of the read, so its final part is completed from the germline J gene. Other DNA sequences in this sample translate to the same CDR3. The chain has TRBV1 and TRBJ1-4; 12 positions agree with TRBD1. Germline V gene data show CDR1 as NSQYPW and CDR2 as LRSPGD (reference sequence). With 2 bases clipped from V and 3 bases from J, the junction kept 1 base outside the gene matches. The CDR3 is 16 amino acids. The covered CDR3 bases are TGCACCTGCAGTGCACGGGACAGGGGGCCCAACGAAAGATTATTT. Translated, it gives CTCSARDRGPNERLF. The full CDR3 reads CTCSARDRGPNERLFF. Full variable domain (rest looked up from reference TRBV1 and TRBJ1-4): VTLLEQNPRWRLVPRGQAVNLRCILKNSQYPWMSWYQQDLQKQLQWLFTLRSPGDKEVKSLPGADYLATRVTDTELRLQVANMSQGRTLYCTCSARDRGPNERLFFGHGTKLSVL.

In its sample, this clone was seen once. Here the gene names and germline are mouse. The sequence runs out 1 residue before the end of the CDR3; the remainder is reconstructed from the germline J gene. The chain carries TRBV19 and TRBJ2-3, with a weak D call TRBD1 (5 bases). The CDR3 has 14 residues. The germline gives CDR1 FNHDT, CDR2 SITEND (reference sequence). The V and J ends lost 6 bases and 0 bases respectively, with 11 bases between them. CDR3 DNA, as far as it was read: TGTGCCAGCACCGACAGATCTAGTGCAGAAACGCTGTAT. Translated: CASTDRSSAETLY. The CDR3 reads in full as CASTDRSSAETLYF.

As regards this clone: Gene names denote mouse genes. Read sequence stops 1 residue before the CDR3 end, and the germline J gene provides the missing end. The chain links TRBV13-2 to TRBJ1-1, with TRBD1 matching 12 bases. The CDR3 totals 18 residues. The V and J ends lost 3 bases and 1 base, in that order; junction bases with no gene match: 10. The germline V gene encodes CDR1 NNHNN and CDR2 SYGAGS (reference sequence). This CDR3 is CASGGSPGQGAGNTEVFF. The part of the CDR3 DNA that was read is TGTGCCAGCGGTGGCTCCCCGGGACAGGGGGCAGGGAACACAGAAGTCTTC.

The table lists this clone with a few counts. Gene names refer to mouse genes. The missing CDR3 end, 1 residue past where the read stops, is filled in from the germline J gene. The V gene is TRBV14, the J gene TRBJ2-5, with 8 bases that match TRBD1. The CDR3 sequence is 14 residues long. Germline CDR1 and CDR2: SGHDT and FRDEAV. V shed 5 bases and J 4 bases; nucleotides not matched to a gene: 6. The CDR3 loop reads CASSPQGAEDTQYF. The covered CDR3 bases are TGTGCCAGCAGCCCTCAGGGGGCGGAAGACACCCAGTAC.

In the case of this clone: Gene names and germline match the mouse. The read ends 1 residue shy of where the CDR3 ends; the end is completed using the germline J gene. The chain employs TRBV13-3 and TRBJ1-3, with D uncertain. The V and J ends lost 1 base and 0 bases respectively, with 8 bases between them. Germline loops: CDR1 NNHDY, CDR2 SYVADS. CDR3 length equals 15 residues. CDR3 sequence reads: CASSDIQNSGNTLYF. The DNA read from the CDR3 is TGTGCCAGCAGTGATATCCAGAATTCTGGAAATACGCTCTAT. The full variable domain, its missing parts supplied by reference TRBV13-3 and TRBJ1-3, is EAAVTQSPRSKVAVTGGKVTLSCHQTNNHDYMYWYRQDTGHGLRLIHYSYVADSTEKGDIPDGYKASRPSQENFSLILELASLSQTAVYFCASSDIQNSGNTLYFGEGSRLIVV.

In its sample, this clone was seen a few times. All gene names here are mouse names. The CDR3 end lies 1 residue beyond the end of the read and is filled in from the germline J gene. The chain employs TRBV23 and TRBJ2-7; TRBD2 is the table's D call, not checked against the DNA. CDR3 length equals 14 residues. Germline loops: CDR1 KGHTA, CDR2 FQNQQP. The CDR3 loop is CSSSQGGGSYEQYF. The CDR3 DNA, read in part, is TGCTCCAGCAGTCAAGGGGGGGGCTCCTATGAACAGTAC.

About this clone itself: Germline and genes: mouse. The read halts 1 residue ahead of the CDR3 end, with the missing end drawn from the germline J gene. V is TRBV29 and J is TRBJ2-1, with TRBD1 matching over 7 bases. With V trimmed by 6 bases and J by 3 bases, 2 bases remained unmatched. The CDR3 totals 13 residues. CDR1 and CDR2 (germline): MSHET, SYDVDS. The part of the CDR3 DNA that was read is TGTGCTAGCAGCGCAGGGGGCTATGCTGAGCAGTTC. Translating it yields CASSAGGYAEQF. The whole CDR3 region reads CASSAGGYAEQFF.

In this sample, this clone turned up once. Gene names denote mouse genes. Partial CDR3 DNA: TGTGCCAGCAGTATGCTTGGGGGGGGCGAACAGTAC. It yields the protein CASSMLGGGEQY. The complete CDR3 protein is CASSMLGGGEQYF. V gene TRBV19 combines with J gene TRBJ2-7; 8 positions agree with TRBD2. The CDR3 end falls 1 residue outside the read, so it is completed with the germline J gene. The CDR3 totals 13 residues. Germline V gene sequence: CDR1 FNHDT, CDR2 SITEND (reference sequence). V trimming: 2 bases; J trimming: 7 bases; junction bases outside the gene matches: 5.

On this clone: Mouse gene names and germline throughout. The CDR3 loop reads CASSDRVINERLFF. The sequenced CDR3 bases are TGTGCCAGCAGTGATAGGGTGATCAACGAAAGATTATTT. The chain is built from TRBV13-1 and TRBJ1-4; no clear D. The read comes to an end 1 residue before the CDR3 does, leaving the germline J gene to fill in the end. This CDR3 region has 14 residues. From germline, CDR1 is NSHNY and CDR2 SYGAGN. V was pared by 1 base and J by 4 bases, with 8 bases between.

Regarding this clone: Gene names are mouse gene names. Sequencing ends 1 residue short of the CDR3 end; the germline J gene provides the rest. The V gene is TRBV12-2, the J gene TRBJ2-7; TRBD2 agrees at 13 bases. The V and J ends lost 3 bases and 4 bases, in that order; junction bases with no gene match: 8. CDR1 SGHLS and CDR2 HYDKME come from the germline V gene. The CDR3 runs 16 residues. The sequenced part of the CDR3 DNA is TGTGCCAGCTCTTTCACCGGGACTGGGGGGGGTTATGAACAGTAC. Its protein is CASSFTGTGGGYEQY. The entire CDR3 is CASSFTGTGGGYEQYF.

A note on this clone: Gene names are the mouse ones. The part of the CDR3 DNA that was read is TGTGCCAGCTCTTCACTGGGGGGCTACGACACCCAGTAC. It translates to CASSSLGGYDTQY. The CDR3 as a whole reads CASSSLGGYDTQYF. The chain joins TRBV12-2 to TRBJ2-5, with TRBD2 identical over 9 bases. The sequence runs out 1 residue before the end of the CDR3; the remainder is reconstructed from the germline J gene. Germline trimming cut 3 bases from V and 6 bases from J; bases unmatched to any gene: 6. Germline V gene lookup returns CDR1 SGHLS and CDR2 HYDKME. The length of the CDR3 is 14 residues.

In regard to this clone: Gene names are the mouse ones. The read ends 1 residue before the CDR3 terminus; that terminus is restored from the germline J gene. The gene calls are TRBV3 and TRBJ2-3; 7 bases match TRBD2. Germline values: CDR1 SNHLY, CDR2 FYNGKV (reference sequence). The CDR3 length is 15 residues. V was clipped by 1 base and J by 0 bases; unmatched bases: 1. The chain's CDR3 is CASSLGGGSAETLYF. The DNA read from the CDR3 is TGTGCCAGCAGCTTAGGGGGGGGTAGTGCAGAAACGCTGTAT.

As regards this clone: The listed genes are named as in mouse. Read data end 1 residue before the CDR3 end; the end is taken from the germline J gene. The chain joins TRBV12-1 to TRBJ2-4; TRBD2 matches at 11 bases. This CDR3 has 16 residues. The V gene end was trimmed by 0 bases and the J gene end by 0 bases; junction bases not matched to a gene: 1. The germline V gene has CDR1 SGHSN and CDR2 HYEKVE. The covered CDR3 bases are TGTGCCAGCTCTCTCGGGACTGGGGGTAGTCAAAACACCTTGTAC. This sequence encodes CASSLGTGGSQNTLY. The full CDR3 is CASSLGTGGSQNTLYF.

A word on this clone: The listed genes are named as in mouse. Sequencing ends 1 residue short of the CDR3 end; the germline J gene provides the rest. V is TRBV26 and J is TRBJ2-1; the D gene is possibly TRBD1 (5 bases). Trimming pared 5 bases from V and 3 bases from J, leaving 8 bases between. The CDR3 extends over 13 amino acids. Per the germline V gene, CDR1 is KGHPV and CDR2 is FQNQEV (reference sequence). CDR3 DNA (partial): TGTGCCAGCAGTGCAGGGTTCTATGCTGAGCAGTTC. Residues: CASSAGFYAEQF. The CDR3 in its entirety is CASSAGFYAEQFF.

As concerns this clone: Gene names and germline match the mouse. The read stops 1 residue short of the end of the CDR3; the missing end is completed from the germline J gene. The V and J genes are TRBV13-3 and TRBJ2-1; possible D gene TRBD2, 6 bases. The V and J ends lost 2 bases and 6 bases respectively, with 9 bases between them. From germline, CDR1 is NNHDY and CDR2 SYVADS. CDR3 length: 13 amino acids. The chain's CDR3 is CASSDRGVAEQFF. The sequenced part of the CDR3 DNA is TGTGCCAGCAGTGACCGGGGGGTTGCTGAGCAGTTC.

Concerning this clone: The gene names given are mouse names. The CDR3 end is not reached by the read, which stops 1 residue before it; the germline J gene fills it in. The chain uses TRBV3 and TRBJ2-2, with unresolved D. The germline V gene encodes CDR1 SNHLY and CDR2 FYNGKV (reference sequence). V gave up 0 bases and J gave up 6 bases, with 2 bases separating them. This CDR3 has 12 residues. CDR3 DNA, as far as it was read: TGTGCCAGCAGCTTAGCCCCCGGGCAGCTCTAC. Protein product: CASSLAPGQLY. The whole CDR3 region reads CASSLAPGQLYF.

Notes on this clone: Gene names and germline refer to mouse. The missing CDR3 end, 1 residue past where the read stops, is filled in from the germline J gene. This chain joins TRBV26 and TRBJ1-6; D ambiguous. TRBJ1-6 is labeled an ORF, and its function is uncertain. Trimming removed 4 bases at V and 3 bases at J, with 7 bases between. Germline-derived CDR1 and CDR2 are KGHPV and FQNQEV (reference sequence). The CDR3 covers 14 residues. CDR3 bases read: TGTGCCAGCAGTCCGACGGACTATAATTCGCCCCTCTAC. Translation gives CASSPTDYNSPLY. In full, the CDR3 is CASSPTDYNSPLYF.

Note on this clone: Gene labels here are mouse ones. The read is 1 residue too short to cover the CDR3 end, so that end is filled in from the germline J gene. The chain couples TRBV16 to TRBJ2-7, with D possibly TRBD2 on 6 matching bases. CDR3 length equals 14 residues. The V end was cut by 2 bases, the J end by 4 bases, with 12 bases between. Germline CDR1 and CDR2: SGHSA and FRNQAP. CDR3 bases read: TGTGCAAGCAGCTTAAAGGGGCTGGGGTATGAACAGTAC. This encodes CASSLKGLGYEQY. The CDR3 in full is CASSLKGLGYEQYF.

This clone was seen just once. The genes are named according to mouse. The read terminates 1 residue before the CDR3 end, so the remaining end is supplied by the germline J gene. The rearrangement links TRBV17 to TRBJ2-5; 8 positions match TRBD2. Germline trimming cut 8 bases from V and 2 bases from J; bases unmatched to any gene: 6. The V gene's germline CDR1 is MNHDT and CDR2 YYDKIL. This CDR3 is 14 amino acids long. The CDR3 reads CASRWGVGQDTQYF. The DNA read from the CDR3 is TGTGCTAGCCGCTGGGGGGTGGGCCAAGACACCCAGTAC.

Comment on this clone: The genes are named according to mouse. The CDR3 is cut off 1 residue early in the read; its end comes from the germline J gene. The genes are TRBV26 and TRBJ1-4; no definite D call. The CDR3 is 13 amino acids. Between the trimmed V and J ends, which lost 3 bases and 7 bases, there was a span of 9 bases. The germline V gene has CDR1 KGHPV and CDR2 FQNQEV (reference sequence). Partial CDR3 DNA: TGTGCCAGCAGTCTCTTGGGGTTCGAAAGATTATTT. Its protein is CASSLLGFERLF. The full CDR3 protein is CASSLLGFERLFF.

This clone was detected a few times. Gene labels here are mouse ones. The sequence runs out 1 residue before the end of the CDR3; the remainder is reconstructed from the germline J gene. This chain joins TRBV3 and TRBJ2-7, with 7 positions matching TRBD1. The germline gives CDR1 SNHLY, CDR2 FYNGKV (reference sequence). J gave up 2 bases and V 5 bases, and 6 bases lay outside the gene matches. The CDR3 loop spans 14 amino acids. CDR3 DNA (partial): TGTGCCAGCAGCAATTGGGGACAGACCTATGAACAGTAC. Its protein product is CASSNWGQTYEQY. The CDR3 in its entirety is CASSNWGQTYEQYF.

A single count supports this clone. Gene names follow the mouse nomenclature. Sequencing ends 1 residue short of the CDR3 end; the germline J gene provides the rest. The chain recombines TRBV12-2 with TRBJ2-3; 9 bases fit TRBD2. The CDR3 is 15 residues long. The ends lost 3 bases at V and 1 base at J; junction bases unmatched: 4. The germline V gene encodes CDR1 SGHLS and CDR2 HYDKME. CDR3 DNA, as far as it was read: TGTGCCAGCTCTGTGGGGGGGCGCGGTGCAGAAACGCTGTAT. Its translation is CASSVGGRGAETLY. The full CDR3 reads CASSVGGRGAETLYF.

Note on this clone: Gene names follow the mouse nomenclature. Read coverage stops 1 residue before the CDR3 terminus; the germline J gene supplies the remainder. The V call is TRBV26, the J call TRBJ2-5; 7 nucleotides line up with TRBD1. The J segment lost 5 bases and the V segment lost 4 bases, leaving 9 bases of the junction unmatched. The germline CDR1 and CDR2 sequences are KGHPV and FQNQEV (reference sequence). The length of the CDR3 is 15 residues. The part of the CDR3 DNA that was read is TGTGCCAGCAGTCCCCGACAGGGAGGGCGAGACACCCAGTAC. Protein product: CASSPRQGGRDTQY. The entire CDR3 sequence reads CASSPRQGGRDTQYF. The full variable domain, its missing parts supplied by reference TRBV26 and TRBJ2-5, is NSKVIQTPRYLVKGQGQKAKMRCIPEKGHPVVFWYQQNKNNEFKFLINFQNQEVLQQIDMTEKRFSAECPSNSPCSLEIQSSEAGDSALYLCASSPRQGGRDTQYFGPGTRLLVL.

Points on this clone: Any gene name here is a mouse gene name. The CDR3 region is CASSLSTFQDTQYF. CDR3 bases read: TGTGCCAGCAGTCTGTCGACATTTCAAGACACCCAGTAC. The V and J genes are TRBV26 and TRBJ2-5; no clear D. The read halts 1 residue ahead of the CDR3 end, with the missing end drawn from the germline J gene. The CDR3 extends over 14 amino acids. The germline CDR1 and CDR2 sequences are KGHPV and FQNQEV (reference sequence). The V end lost 0 bases, the J end lost 3 bases, and 7 bases lay between the germline ends.

Regarding this clone: Germline and genes here are mouse. The read falls 1 residue short of the CDR3 end, and the missing part is taken from the germline J gene. The rearrangement uses TRBV26 and TRBJ2-4, with 12 bases identical to TRBD2. The CDR3 has 15 amino acids. CDR1 KGHPV and CDR2 FQNQEV come from the germline V gene (reference sequence). After removal of 4 bases from V and 1 base from J, the junction contained 0 bases not matched to a gene. The CDR3 spells CASSRTGGGQNTLYF. The CDR3 DNA, read in part, is TGTGCCAGCAGTCGGACTGGGGGGGGTCAAAACACCTTGTAC.

On this clone: Germline and genes: mouse. The read terminates 1 residue ahead of where the CDR3 ends, so the germline J gene completes it. This rearrangement joins TRBV3 to TRBJ1-2, with D unresolved. This CDR3 spans 14 amino acids. Germline V CDR1 and CDR2: SNHLY, FYNGKV (reference sequence). V lost 3 bases, J lost 0 bases, and 8 bases lay in between. This CDR3 is CASSFAKTNSDYTF. Partial CDR3 DNA: TGTGCCAGCAGCTTCGCAAAAACAAACTCCGACTACACC.

A remark on this clone: Any gene name here is a mouse gene name. From the germline J gene comes the end of the CDR3, since the read stops 1 residue before it. The chain carries TRBV3 and TRBJ1-1; D remains unclear. Between the trimmed V and J ends, which lost 1 base and 1 base, there was a span of 7 bases. The length of the CDR3 is 14 residues. Looked up from germline, CDR1 is SNHLY and CDR2 is FYNGKV (reference sequence). The CDR3 region is CASSLVRKNTEVFF. CDR3 bases read: TGTGCCAGCAGCTTAGTCCGGAAAAACACAGAAGTCTTC.